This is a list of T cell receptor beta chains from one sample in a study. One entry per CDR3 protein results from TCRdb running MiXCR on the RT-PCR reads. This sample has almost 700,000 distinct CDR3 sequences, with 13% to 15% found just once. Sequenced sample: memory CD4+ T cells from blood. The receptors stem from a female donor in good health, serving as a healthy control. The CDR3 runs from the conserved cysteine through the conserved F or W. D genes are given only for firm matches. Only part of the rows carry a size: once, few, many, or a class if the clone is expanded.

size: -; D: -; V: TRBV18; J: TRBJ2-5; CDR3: CASSRGTSGGETQYF; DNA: TGTGCCAGCTCCCGTGGGACATCCGGGGGAGAGACCCAGTACTTC
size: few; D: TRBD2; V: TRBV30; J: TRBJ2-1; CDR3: CAWEATSRNEQFF; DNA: TGTGCCTGGGAAGCGACTAGCCGGAATGAGCAGTTCTTC
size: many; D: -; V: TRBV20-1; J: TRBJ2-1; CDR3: CSAQIDYDEQFF; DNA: TGCAGTGCCCAGATTGATTATGATGAGCAGTTCTTC
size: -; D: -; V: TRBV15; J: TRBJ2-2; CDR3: CATSRDQGRRNTGELFF; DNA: TGTGCCACCAGCAGAGATCAAGGCAGGCGGAACACCGGGGAGCTGTTTTTT
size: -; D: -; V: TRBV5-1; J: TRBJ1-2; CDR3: CASSPRGVRVDYGYTF; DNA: TGCGCCAGCAGCCCGCGGGGCGTACGGGTGGACTATGGCTACACCTTC
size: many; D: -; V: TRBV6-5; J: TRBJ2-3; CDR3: CASSDGSAGTDTQYF; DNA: TGTGCCAGCAGTGACGGGAGTGCCGGCACAGATACGCAGTATTTT
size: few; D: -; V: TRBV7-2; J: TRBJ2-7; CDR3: CASSLATGSQYEQYF; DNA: TGTGCCAGCAGCTTAGCGACAGGATCCCAATACGAGCAGTACTTC
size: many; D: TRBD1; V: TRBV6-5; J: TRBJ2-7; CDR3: CASSLRTGGLEQYF; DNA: TGTGCCAGCAGCCTACGGACAGGAGGACTTGAGCAGTACTTC
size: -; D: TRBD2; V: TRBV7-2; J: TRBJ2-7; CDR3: CASTNEAGGYEQYF; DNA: TGTGCCAGCACCAACGAAGCGGGGGGCTACGAGCAGTACTTC
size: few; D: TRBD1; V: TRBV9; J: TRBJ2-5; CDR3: CASSVSGTGEETQYF; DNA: TGTGCCAGCAGCGTCTCCGGGACAGGGGAAGAGACCCAGTACTTC
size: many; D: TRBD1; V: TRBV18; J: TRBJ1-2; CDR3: CASSPETGYTF; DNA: TGTGCCAGCTCACCCGAGACAGGGTACACCTTC
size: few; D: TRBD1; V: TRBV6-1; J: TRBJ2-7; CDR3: CASSEWGQGTYEQYF; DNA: TGTGCCAGCAGTGAATGGGGACAGGGTACCTACGAGCAGTACTTC
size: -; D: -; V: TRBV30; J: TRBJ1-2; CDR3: CAWTRSITGPGGYTF; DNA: TGTGCCTGGACCCGATCAATCACAGGTCCTGGTGGCTACACCTTC
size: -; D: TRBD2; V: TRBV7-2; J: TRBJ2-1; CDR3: CASSQTSSHEQFF; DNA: TGTGCCAGCAGCCAGACTAGCTCACATGAGCAGTTCTTC
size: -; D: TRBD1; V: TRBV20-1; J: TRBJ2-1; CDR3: CSARPPTGVSEQFF; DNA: TGCAGTGCTAGACCCCCGACAGGGGTGAGTGAGCAGTTCTTC
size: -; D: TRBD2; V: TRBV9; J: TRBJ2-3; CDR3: CASSAGILAGAADTQYF; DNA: TGTGCCAGCAGCGCCGGAATACTAGCGGGAGCGGCAGATACGCAGTATTTT
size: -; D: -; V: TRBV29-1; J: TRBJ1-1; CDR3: CSVEDTRNTEAFF; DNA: TGCAGCGTTGAAGATACCCGGAACACTGAAGCTTTCTTT
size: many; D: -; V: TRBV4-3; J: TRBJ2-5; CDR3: CASSLQEQQTQYF; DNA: TGCGCCAGCAGCCTTCAGGAGCAACAGACCCAGTACTTC
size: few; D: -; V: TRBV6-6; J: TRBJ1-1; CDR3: CASSSGFGSAEAFF; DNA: TGTGCCAGCAGTTCCGGCTTTGGGTCGGCTGAAGCTTTCTTT
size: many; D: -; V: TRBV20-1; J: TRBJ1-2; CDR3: CSAPQQDYGYTF; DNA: TGCAGTGCTCCACAACAAGACTATGGCTACACCTTC
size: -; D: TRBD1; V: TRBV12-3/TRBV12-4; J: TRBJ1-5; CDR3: CASSGDRSYNQPQHF; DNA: TGTGCCAGCAGCGGGGACAGGAGCTACAATCAGCCCCAGCATTTT
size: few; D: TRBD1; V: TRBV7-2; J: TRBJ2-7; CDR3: CASSSQGRQGQYF; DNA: TGTGCCAGCAGCTCTCAGGGGCGACAGGGCCAGTACTTC
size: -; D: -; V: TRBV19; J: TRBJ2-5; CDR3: CASGRGAMETQYF; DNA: TGTGCCAGTGGGAGGGGGGCGATGGAGACCCAGTACTTC
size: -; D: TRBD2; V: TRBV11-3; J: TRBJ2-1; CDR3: CASSMGSLAGGPHEQFF; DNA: TGTGCCAGCAGCATGGGCTCACTAGCGGGAGGGCCGCATGAGCAGTTCTTC
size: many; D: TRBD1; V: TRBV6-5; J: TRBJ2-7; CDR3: CASSRSTGQGSYEQYF; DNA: TGTGCCAGCTCCCGATCGACCGGACAGGGTTCCTACGAGCAGTACTTC
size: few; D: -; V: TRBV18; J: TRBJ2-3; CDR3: CASSPRTASTDTQYF; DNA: TGTGCCAGCTCACCAAGGACGGCTAGCACAGATACGCAGTATTTT
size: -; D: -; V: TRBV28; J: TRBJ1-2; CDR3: CASSFRELIRGYTF; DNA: TGTGCCAGCAGTTTTAGAGAACTGATACGGGGCTACACCTTC
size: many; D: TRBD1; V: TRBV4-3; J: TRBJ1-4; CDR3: CASSPDGTGGEKLFF; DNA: TGCGCCAGCAGCCCGGACGGGACAGGGGGCGAAAAACTGTTTTTT
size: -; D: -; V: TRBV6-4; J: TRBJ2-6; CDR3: CASRGDMASKVSGANVLTF; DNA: TGTGCCAGCAGAGGGGACATGGCTTCCAAAGTCTCTGGGGCCAACGTCCTGACTTTC
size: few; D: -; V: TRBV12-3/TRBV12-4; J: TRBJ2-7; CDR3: CASSLAFPPGTSYF; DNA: TGTGCCAGCAGTTTAGCGTTCCCCCCGGGAACTAGCTACTTC
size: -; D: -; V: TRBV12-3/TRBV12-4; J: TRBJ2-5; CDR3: CASSARNRVETQYF; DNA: TGTGCCAGCAGTGCCCGCAACAGGGTAGAGACCCAGTACTTC
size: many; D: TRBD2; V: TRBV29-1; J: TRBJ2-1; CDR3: CSVEGRAGAYNEQFF; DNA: TGCAGCGTCGAAGGTCGCGCGGGAGCCTACAATGAGCAGTTCTTC
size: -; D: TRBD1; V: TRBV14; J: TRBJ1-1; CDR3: CASSQDRGWDRGLGTEAFF; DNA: TGTGCCAGCAGCCAAGATCGAGGCTGGGACAGGGGGCTCGGCACTGAAGCTTTCTTT
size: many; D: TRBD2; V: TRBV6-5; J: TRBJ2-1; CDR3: CASRELAGADEQFF; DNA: TGTGCCAGCAGAGAACTAGCGGGGGCGGATGAGCAGTTCTTC
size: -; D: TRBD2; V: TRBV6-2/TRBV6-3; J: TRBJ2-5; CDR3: CASSPPGAGGRETQYF; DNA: TGTGCCAGCAGTCCGCCTGGGGCGGGGGGGCGAGAGACCCAGTACTTC
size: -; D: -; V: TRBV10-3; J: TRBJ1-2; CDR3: CAIKEGGYGYTF; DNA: TGTGCCATCAAGGAGGGCGGCTATGGCTACACCTTC
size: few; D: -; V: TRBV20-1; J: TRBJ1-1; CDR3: CSAKPANTEAFF; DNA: TGCAGTGCTAAACCGGCAAACACTGAAGCTTTCTTT
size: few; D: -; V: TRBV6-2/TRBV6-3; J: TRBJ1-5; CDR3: CASKGPDFYQPQHF; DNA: TGTGCCAGCAAGGGGCCGGACTTCTATCAGCCCCAGCATTTT
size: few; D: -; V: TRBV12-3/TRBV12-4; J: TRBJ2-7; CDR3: CASSLVGTAYEQYF; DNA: TGTGCCAGCAGTTTAGTCGGCACAGCCTACGAGCAGTACTTC
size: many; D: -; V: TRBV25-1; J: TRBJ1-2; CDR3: CASSIPGLAGYTF; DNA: TGTGCCAGCAGTATACCGGGACTAGCTGGCTACACCTTC
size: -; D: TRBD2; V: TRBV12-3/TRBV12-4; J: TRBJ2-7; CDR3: CASSPDRSGSYEQYF; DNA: TGTGCCAGCAGTCCCGACCGTAGCGGGAGCTACGAGCAGTACTTC
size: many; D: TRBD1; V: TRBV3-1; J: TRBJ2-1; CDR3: CASSQLTGTYNEQFF; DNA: TGTGCCAGCAGCCAACTGACAGGGACCTACAATGAGCAGTTCTTC
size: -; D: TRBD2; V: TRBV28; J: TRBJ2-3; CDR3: CASSLVAGGRGDTQYF; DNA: TGTGCCAGCAGTTTAGTAGCGGGAGGGCGTGGAGATACGCAGTATTTT
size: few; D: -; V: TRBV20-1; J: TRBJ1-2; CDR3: CSAKGPGLSYGYTF; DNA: TGCAGTGCTAAAGGCCCAGGGCTGTCCTATGGCTACACCTTC
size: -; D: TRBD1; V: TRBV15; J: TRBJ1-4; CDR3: CATSRDRGPEKLFF; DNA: TGTGCCACCAGCAGGGACAGGGGTCCTGAAAAACTGTTTTTT
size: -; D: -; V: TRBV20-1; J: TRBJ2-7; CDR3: CRGGDGSYEQYF; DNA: TGCAGGGGCGGGGACGGGTCCTACGAGCAGTACTTC
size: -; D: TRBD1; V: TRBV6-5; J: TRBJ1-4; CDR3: CAISSTGTGGEKLFF; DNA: TGTGCCATCAGTTCCACCGGGACAGGGGGTGAAAAACTGTTTTTT
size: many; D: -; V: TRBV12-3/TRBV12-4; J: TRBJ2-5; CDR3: CASSFGGVETQYF; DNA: TGTGCCAGCAGTTTTGGAGGGGTGGAGACCCAGTACTTC
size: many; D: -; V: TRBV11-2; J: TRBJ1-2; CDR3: CASSPTGTRYGYTF; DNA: TGTGCCAGCAGCCCGACGGGGACACGGTACGGCTACACCTTC
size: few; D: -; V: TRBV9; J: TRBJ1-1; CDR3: CASSVATPGGEAFF; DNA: TGTGCCAGCAGCGTAGCTACCCCGGGGGGTGAAGCTTTCTTT
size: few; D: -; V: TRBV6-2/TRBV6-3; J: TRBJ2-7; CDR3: CASRDGQGLSYEQYF; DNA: TGTGCCAGCAGGGACGGGCAGGGCTTGTCCTACGAGCAGTACTTC
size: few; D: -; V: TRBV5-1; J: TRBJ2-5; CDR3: CASSLDEQTQYF; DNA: TGCGCCAGCAGCTTGGACGAGCAGACCCAGTACTTC
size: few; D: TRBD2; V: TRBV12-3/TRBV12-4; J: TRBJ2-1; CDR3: CASSLFVSGRVNEQFF; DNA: TGTGCCAGCAGTTTATTCGTTAGCGGGAGGGTCAATGAGCAGTTCTTC
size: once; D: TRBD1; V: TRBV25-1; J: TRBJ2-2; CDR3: CASSDTGGNTGELFF; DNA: TGTGCCAGCAGTGATACAGGGGGTAACACCGGGGAGCTGTTTTTT
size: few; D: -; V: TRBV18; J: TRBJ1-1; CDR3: CASSPFPEAFF; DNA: TGTGCCAGCTCACCGTTTCCTGAAGCTTTCTTT
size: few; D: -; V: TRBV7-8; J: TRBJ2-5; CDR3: CASSERGQETQYF; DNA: TGTGCCAGCAGTGAGAGGGGGCAAGAGACCCAGTACTTC
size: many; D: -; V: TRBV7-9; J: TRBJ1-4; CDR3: CASSLQGKEKLFF; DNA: TGTGCCAGCAGCTTACAGGGGAAGGAAAAACTGTTTTTT
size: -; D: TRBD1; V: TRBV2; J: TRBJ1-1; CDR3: CASTADREAFF; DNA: TGTGCCAGCACCGCGGACAGGGAAGCTTTCTTT
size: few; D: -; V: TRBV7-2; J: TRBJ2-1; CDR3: CASTRPPPYNEQFF; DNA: TGTGCCAGCACCCGCCCGCCTCCTTACAATGAGCAGTTCTTC